This TCR beta chain was recorded in a study of CD8 T cells in ankylosing spondylitis (dated by TCRdb to 2016 to 2017). Regarding the research as a whole: To find TCR variants linked to disease, the study profiled T cell receptor beta repertoires in ankylosing spondylitis patients and healthy donors. Samples of peripheral blood were taken, and for ankylosing spondylitis patients, synovial fluid was collected as well. The whole study cohort included 108 healthy donors and 25 ankylosing spondylitis patients. What the authors observed across the whole study: Blood from ankylosing spondylitis patients appeared to be characterized by a TCR beta motif composed of about 8 highly homologous amino acid variants. Some motif variants had previously been reported in the synovial fluid and blood of reactive arthritis patients, which suggests shared mechanisms of disease initiation. A CD8+ phenotype was shown by the disease-linked clones, which were found at relatively low frequencies in peripheral blood. Significant enrichment of the disease-linked clones was reported in matched synovial fluid samples from ankylosing spondylitis patients.

Regarding this clonotype: No cognate antigen has been identified for it. Base quality data are lacking; no much larger clone is found one base away.

Taken from cysteine to phenylalanine, the CDR3 has 16 residues. The only DNA kept is the CDR3, 48 bases in frame from the first base. According to the germline V gene, CDR1 reads SGHVS and CDR2 reads FQNEAQ. Trimming at the junction amounts to 2 bases on V and 1 base on J, and the germline ends lie 11 bases apart. Synovial fluid samples were paired with blood samples taken from the same ankylosing spondylitis patients. Instrument on record: Illumina HiSeq 2500. Quantitative 5'-RACE with molecular barcodes was the method used to prepare the TCR beta libraries. On the authors' methods: To identify disease-linked TCR variants, a new computational method was used, one built on a probabilistic model of VDJ rearrangement. TCRdb applied fastp at Q25 and MiXCR to the public reads, then kept only in-frame beta chains. Here each entry gathers all rows of one CDR3 protein and keeps the most common genes and DNA. TCRdb assigned the V and J calls; the authors' analysis was not used. The sample table contains fewer than 180,000 distinct CDR3 sequences; only one count was recorded for about 42% of them. The ten largest clones capture 13% to 15% of the sample.

The sequence links TRBV7-8 to TRBJ2-2, with the D gene uncertain. The material sequenced was synovial fluid, either unsorted or a sorted T cell fraction (not recorded which). The TCR comes from a male donor with ankylosing spondylitis. The sequenced DNA: TGTGCCAGCAGCTTAATATTCCGCCAGAACACCGGGGAGCTGTTTTTT. Its coded protein is CASSLIFRQNTGELFF.